The 25 T cell receptor beta chains below were found in one sample sequenced in a study of blood T cell repertoires in COVID-19. Libraries were prepared by immunoSEQ multiplex PCR; TCRdb keeps only in-frame clonotypes and omits some of them. The sample has hundreds of thousands of clones; roughly nine tenths are singletons. The sequencing input was peripheral blood. The receptors were sampled from a woman aged 18-29 years who had recovered from COVID-19.

The V call is TRBV14, the J call TRBJ2-1; no clear D. The CDR3 runs to 13 residues. The V gene's germline CDR1 is SGHDN and CDR2 FVKESK. Trimming took off 5 bases at V and 4 bases at J, with 9 bases between the two ends. This CDR3 is CASSSTTYNEQFF. The CDR3 DNA reads TGTGCCAGCAGCAGCACGACTTACAATGAGCAGTTCTTC.

In its sample, this clone was seen once. The chain employs TRBV4-3 and TRBJ2-7, with 11 bases aligning to TRBD2. Trimming cost V 0 bases and J 0 bases; bases outside gene matches: 7. The CDR3 contains 18 residues. Germline V gene lookup returns CDR1 LGHNA and CDR2 YSLEER. The CDR3 loop reads CASSQDPEGTSGSYEQYF. In DNA, the CDR3 is TGCGCCAGCAGCCAAGATCCGGAAGGGACTAGCGGCTCCTACGAGCAGTACTTC.

The chain employs TRBV7-3 and TRBJ2-2; D is ambiguous. V was trimmed by 5 bases and J by 7 bases, leaving 5 bases between them. The CDR3 is 11 amino acids. Germline V gene sequence: CDR1 SGHTA, CDR2 FQGTGA. CDR3 region: CASSPGGELFF. In DNA, the CDR3 is TGTGCCAGCAGCCCCGGCGGGGAGCTGTTTTTT.

This clone was picked up a small number of times. The chain carries TRBV11-3 and TRBJ2-7, with TRBD1 identical over 10 bases. This CDR3 has 14 amino acids. Trimming cost V 4 bases and J 5 bases; bases outside gene matches: 5. Germline lookup yields CDR1 SGHNT and CDR2 YENEEA. The chain's CDR3 is CASSSRDRGNEQYF. In DNA, the CDR3 is TGTGCCAGCAGCTCCCGGGACAGGGGAAACGAGCAGTACTTC.

The chain recombines TRBV5-1 with TRBJ2-1; TRBD2 aligns across 7 bases. Germline V gene data show CDR1 as SGHRS and CDR2 as YFSETQ. CDR3 length: 14 residues. With V trimmed by 4 bases and J by 7 bases, 8 bases remained unmatched. CDR3 in amino acids: CASSLKRDWNEQFF. DNA for the CDR3: TGCGCCAGCAGCCTTAAGCGGGATTGGAATGAGCAGTTCTTC. Full variable domain (outside the CDR3, taken from reference TRBV5-1 and TRBJ2-1): KAGVTQTPRYLIKTRGQQVTLSCSPISGHRSVSWYQQTPGQGLQFLFEYFSETQRNKGNFPGRFSGRQFSNSRSEMNVSTLELGDSALYLCASSLKRDWNEQFFGPGTRLTVL.

The chain combines TRBV11-2 with TRBJ2-7; TRBD1 matches 7 bases. Germline CDR1 is SGHAT and CDR2 is FQNNGV. The CDR3 covers 15 residues. The V gene end was trimmed by 4 bases and the J gene end by 5 bases; junction bases not matched to a gene: 11. CDR3 DNA: TGTGCCAGCAGCTCATTGCCTACAGGGGTCCACGAGCAGTACTTC. Encoded protein: CASSSLPTGVHEQYF.

The chain carries TRBV3-1 (or the pseudogene TRBV3-2) and TRBJ1-1; 8 bases are a match to TRBD1. Germline V gene lookup returns CDR1 LGHDT and CDR2 YNNKEL (reference sequence). With 0 bases clipped from V and 1 base from J, the junction kept 1 base outside the gene matches. This CDR3 contains 15 residues. The CDR3 region is CASSQEDRGNTEAFF. The CDR3 DNA reads TGTGCCAGCAGCCAAGAAGACAGGGGGAACACTGAAGCTTTCTTT.

The chain couples TRBV11-2 to TRBJ2-5; D gene uncertain. The CDR3 contains 16 residues. V lost 5 bases and J 2 bases, leaving 18 bases between the germline ends. Germline lookup yields CDR1 SGHAT and CDR2 FQNNGV. CDR3 residues: CASSLNRVLEQETQYF. The CDR3 region has the DNA TGTGCCAGCAGCCTAAACCGCGTACTCGAACAAGAGACCCAGTACTTC.

The count of this clone is one. V is TRBV2 and J is TRBJ2-5; TRBD1 agrees at 8 bases. From germline, CDR1 is SNHLY and CDR2 FYNNEI. This CDR3 comprises 13 residues. V dropped 7 bases and J dropped 5; count of bases not matched to a gene: 6. For the CDR3, the DNA is TGTGCCAGCACTCATCGACAGGGGGAGACCCAGTACTTC. Translated, it gives CASTHRQGETQYF.

This clone was seen more than once but under ten times. V gene TRBV3-1 (or the pseudogene TRBV3-2) combines with J gene TRBJ2-2, with 12 bases lining up with TRBD2. The CDR3 extends over 16 amino acids. The germline gives CDR1 LGHDT, CDR2 YNNKEL (reference sequence). V lost 4 bases and J lost 4; bases outside the gene matches: 4. The CDR3 nucleotides are TGTGCCAGCAGCCCCACTAGCGGGAGGATCACCGGGGAGCTGTTTTTT. This sequence encodes CASSPTSGRITGELFF.

The chain joins TRBV19 to TRBJ1-1; D may be TRBD1 (5 bases). Germline V lookup: CDR1 LNHDA, CDR2 SQIVND (reference sequence). Trimming removed 6 bases from V and 5 bases from J, with 16 bases in between. The CDR3 totals 14 residues. CDR3 in DNA: TGTGCCAGTAGCCCCCCGGGGGGGAGTACTGAAGCTTTCTTT. Protein: CASSPPGGSTEAFF.

This chain's CDR3 is CASSTSDSGRAYEQYF. In DNA form, the CDR3 reads TGTGCCAGCTCAACGTCTGATAGCGGGAGGGCTTACGAGCAGTACTTC. The chain carries TRBV18 and TRBJ2-7; 11 bases fit TRBD2. The length of the CDR3 is 16 residues. Germline V gene sequence: CDR1 KGHSH, CDR2 LQKENI. V shed 5 bases, J shed 4 bases, and the junction held 10 bases outside the gene matches.

Note on this clone: The limits of the CDR3 on the DNA are not certain, so only TCRdb's listed CDR3 is given. The J gene is TRBJ1-1, the V gene TRBV5-4. CDR1 is SGHNT and CDR2 is YYREEE in the germline V gene (reference sequence). The CDR3 is 12 amino acids long, termini counted. The CDR3 sequence: CASSLVGSGAIF.

The rearrangement uses TRBV28 and TRBJ2-5, with 9 bases matching TRBD1. Per germline, CDR1 MDHEN and CDR2 SYDVKM. The CDR3 runs 13 residues. J was trimmed by 4 bases and V by 9 bases; bases with no gene match: 6. This CDR3 is CASKQGAGETQYF. CDR3 coding DNA: TGTGCCAGTAAACAGGGGGCAGGAGAGACCCAGTACTTC. The whole variable domain, filled in from reference TRBV28 and TRBJ2-5, reads DVKVTQSSRYLVKRTGEKVFLECVQDMDHENMFWYRQDPGLGLRLIYFSYDVKMKEKGDIPEGYSVSREKKERFSLILESASTNQTSMYLCASKQGAGETQYFGPGTRLLVL.

This chain links TRBV21-1 with TRBJ2-5; no DNA check was done on the table's D call, TRBD1. TRBV21-1 is labeled a pseudogene. CDR3 length equals 15 residues. The CDR3 here is CASSNGGQVQETQYF. The CDR3 nucleotides are TGTGCCAGCAGCAACGGTGGGCAGGTCCAAGAGACCCAGTACTTC.

The V gene is TRBV4-3, the J gene TRBJ2-7; weak D call: TRBD1 (6 bases). V lost 3 bases and J lost 3, with 18 bases in between. This CDR3 region has 16 residues. Germline CDR1 is LGHNA and CDR2 is YSLEER. CDR3 coding DNA: TGCGCCAGCAGCCAGACCCAGGACAGTAACCTCTACGAGCAGTACTTC. Translated: CASSQTQDSNLYEQYF.

The chain is built from TRBV9 and TRBJ1-4; 8 bases are a match to TRBD1. V shed 0 bases and J 5 bases; nucleotides not matched to a gene: 3. Germline loops: CDR1 SGDLS, CDR2 YYNGEE. The CDR3 spans 15 residues. The CDR3 region is CASSVDTGGNEKLFF. In DNA, the CDR3 is TGTGCCAGCAGCGTAGATACAGGGGGAAATGAAAAACTGTTTTTT.

The chain couples TRBV30 to TRBJ1-2, with 7 bases identical to TRBD1. The germline V gene encodes CDR1 GTSNPN and CDR2 SVGIG (reference sequence). Trimming took 5 bases from V and 0 from J; bases not matched to a gene: 9. The CDR3 runs to 15 residues. CDR3 sequence: CAWSGTVGANYGYTF. The CDR3 DNA sequence: TGTGCCTGGTCCGGGACAGTAGGAGCTAACTATGGCTACACCTTC.

DNA for the CDR3: TGTGCCAGCAGCCCTCGGACAGGGAACACTGAAGCTTTCTTT. This codes for CASSPRTGNTEAFF. J is TRBJ1-1 and V is TRBV9; TRBD1 agrees at 7 bases. V trimming: 4 bases; J trimming: 1 base; junction bases outside the gene matches: 4. This CDR3 is 14 amino acids long. The germline V gene encodes CDR1 SGDLS and CDR2 YYNGEE.

About this clone itself: The junction differs from germline at one of its ends, possibly a read error. This sequence joins TRBV20-1 and TRBJ2-1, with 8 bases that match TRBD2. The CDR3 covers 15 residues. Germline V gene lookup returns CDR1 DFQATT and CDR2 SNEGSKA (reference sequence). For the CDR3, the DNA is TGCAGTGCTAGTCAAACAGAAGTGAGCGGGAGATCGCGGGTCTTC. Translated, it gives CSASQTEVSGRSRVF.

V gene TRBV12-3 or TRBV12-4 combines with J gene TRBJ2-3; no firm D call. The CDR3 runs 11 residues. V lost 10 bases and J lost 3, with 8 bases in between. Here the CDR3 reads CAIGWTDTQYF. The DNA of the CDR3 is TGTGCCATCGGGTGGACAGATACGCAGTATTTT.

This chain joins TRBV6-5 and TRBJ2-1; 9 bases line up with TRBD2. Germline CDR1 MNHEY, CDR2 SVGAGI. Trimming cost V 2 bases and J 5 bases; bases outside gene matches: 7. The CDR3 spans 16 residues. DNA of the CDR3: TGTGCCAGCAGTTACCTCGGGTTAGCGGGAGACAATGAGCAGTTCTTC. Residues: CASSYLGLAGDNEQFF.

The chain carries TRBV7-8 and TRBJ2-1; the D gene is possibly TRBD2 (6 bases). The CDR3 contains 13 residues. CDR1 and CDR2 (germline): SGHVS, FQNEAQ. Trimming stripped 5 bases from V and 8 bases from J, with 13 bases between. The CDR3: CASSRPGGDEQFF. Here the CDR3 DNA reads TGTGCCAGCAGCCGACCCGGAGGGGATGAGCAGTTCTTC. The complete variable domain, with remaining parts taken from reference TRBV7-8 and TRBJ2-1, reads GAGVSQSPRYKVAKRGQDVALRCDPISGHVSLFWYQQALGQGPEFLTYFQNEAQLDKSGLPSDRFFAERPEGSVSTLKIQRTQQEDSAVYLCASSRPGGDEQFFGPGTRLTVL.

This chain connects TRBV7-3 to TRBJ1-1; possible D gene TRBD1, 6 bases. Trimming took 0 bases from V and 1 from J, leaving 24 bases between them. Per germline, CDR1 SGHTA and CDR2 FQGTGA. The CDR3 has 20 amino acids. CDR3 in amino acids: CASSLTRVGGHQEENTEAFF. CDR3 nucleotides: TGTGCCAGCAGCTTAACTCGTGTAGGGGGACACCAGGAGGAGAACACTGAAGCTTTCTTT.

The chain combines TRBV28 with TRBJ1-5; TRBD1 might be the D (6 bases). This CDR3 region has 13 residues. The ends were cut back, 7 bases at V and 5 bases at J, with 12 bases in the middle. Per the germline V gene, CDR1 is MDHEN and CDR2 is SYDVKM. DNA of the CDR3: TGTGCCAGCAATCGACAGGAGGATCAGCCCCAGCATTTT. Translating it yields CASNRQEDQPQHF.